The 8 T cell receptor beta chains below come from one sample, sequenced in a study of blood T cell repertoires in COVID-19. Assay used: immunoSEQ multiplex PCR; TCRdb lists only in-frame clones, some missing. The profile shows 350,000 to 400,000 clones, 70% to 90% of them singletons. The sample was PBMCs or T cells enriched from blood (not recorded which). These receptors were taken from a man aged 35-49 years in a cohort exposed to, infected with or recovered from COVID-19 (not recorded which).

The chain links TRBV28 to TRBJ2-1; TRBD2 might be the D (6 bases). Germline-derived CDR1 and CDR2 are MDHEN and SYDVKM. Trimming cost V 1 base and J 7 bases, with 11 bases left between them. The CDR3 consists of 14 residues. The DNA of the CDR3 is TGTGCCAGCAGTTTATTCCCCCGGGAGAATGAGCAGTTCTTC. Protein: CASSLFPRENEQFF.

V is TRBV7-9 and J is TRBJ1-6; D is undetermined. This CDR3 has 18 residues. Trimming removed 1 base from V and 4 bases from J, with 17 bases in between. The germline V gene encodes CDR1 SEHNR and CDR2 FQNEAQ (reference sequence). The CDR3: CASSLDFSYLGYNSPLHF. The CDR3 DNA reads as TGTGCCAGCAGCTTAGACTTCTCATACCTAGGTTATAATTCACCCCTCCACTTT.

V gene TRBV7-9 combines with J gene TRBJ2-7, with 8 bases aligning to TRBD2. Germline CDR1 SEHNR, CDR2 FQNEAQ (reference sequence). The CDR3 has 15 amino acids. The V gene end was trimmed by 7 bases and the J gene end by 0 bases; junction bases not matched to a gene: 8. The CDR3 DNA sequence: TGTGCCAGCACCAAAGGGAGCGGGAGCTCCTACGAGCAGTACTTC. This codes for CASTKGSGSSYEQYF.

The chain is built from TRBV30 and TRBJ1-2; 7 bases agree with TRBD1. The CDR3 has 14 amino acids. V gave up 6 bases and J gave up 1 base; unmatched junction bases: 8. Germline V gives CDR1 GTSNPN, CDR2 SVGIG (reference sequence). The CDR3, as DNA: TGTGCCTGTGAAGGGACAGATATTAACTATGGCTACACCTTC. It specifies CACEGTDINYGYTF.

The chain links TRBV30 to TRBJ1-1; the D gene is possibly TRBD1 (5 bases). V lost 1 base and J 6 bases, leaving 6 bases between the germline ends. The CDR3 loop spans 11 amino acids. The germline V gene encodes CDR1 GTSNPN and CDR2 SVGIG (reference sequence). For the CDR3, the DNA is TGTGCCTGGAGTGGGGGCCCTGAAGCTTTCTTT. This sequence encodes CAWSGGPEAFF.

The rearrangement joins TRBV27 to TRBJ1-5, with D possibly being TRBD1 (5 bases). The CDR3 is made up of 16 amino acids. Germline assignment: CDR1 MNHEY and CDR2 SMNVEV (reference sequence). Trimming cost V 2 bases and J 6 bases, with 17 bases left between them. The CDR3 DNA sequence: TGTGCCAGCAGTTTAAATTTCGGGGGGTTGGCTCAGCCCCAGCATTTT. Residues: CASSLNFGGLAQPQHF.

The V and J genes are TRBV27 and TRBJ2-7, with D possibly TRBD1 on 6 matching bases. The germline V gene has CDR1 MNHEY and CDR2 SMNVEV (reference sequence). V was cut by 5 bases and J by 5 bases, with 7 bases left in between. The CDR3 consists of 11 residues. Written as DNA, the CDR3 is TGTGCCAGCAGTCCAGGGGACGAGCAGTACTTC. Protein product: CASSPGDEQYF.

This clone has just a few counts. This chain connects TRBV2 to TRBJ2-2, with D perhaps matching TRBD2 (5 bases). This CDR3 contains 13 residues. Trimming took 7 bases from V and 6 from J, leaving 12 bases between them. Germline V gives CDR1 SNHLY, CDR2 FYNNEI. Here the CDR3 DNA reads TGTGCCAGCAAGCCCGAGGGCTCCGGGGAGCTGTTTTTT. Translating gives CASKPEGSGELFF. The full variable domain, completed using reference TRBV2 and TRBJ2-2, is EPEVTQTPSHQVTQMGQEVILRCVPISNHLYFYWYRQILGQKVEFLVSFYNNEISEKSEIFDDQFSVERPDGSNFTLKIRSTKLEDSAMYFCASKPEGSGELFFGEGSRLTVL.